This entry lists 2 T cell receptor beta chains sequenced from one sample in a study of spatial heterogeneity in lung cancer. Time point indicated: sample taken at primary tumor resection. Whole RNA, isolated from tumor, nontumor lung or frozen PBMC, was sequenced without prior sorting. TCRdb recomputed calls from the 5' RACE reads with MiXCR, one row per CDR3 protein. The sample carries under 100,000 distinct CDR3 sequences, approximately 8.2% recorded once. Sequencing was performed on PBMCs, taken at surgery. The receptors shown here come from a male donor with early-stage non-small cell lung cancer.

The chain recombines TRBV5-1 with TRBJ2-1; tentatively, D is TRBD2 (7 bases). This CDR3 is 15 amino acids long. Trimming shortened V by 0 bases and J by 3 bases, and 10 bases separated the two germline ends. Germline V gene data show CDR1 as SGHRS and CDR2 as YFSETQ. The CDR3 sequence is CASSLAGGLYNEQFF. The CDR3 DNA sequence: TGCGCCAGCAGCTTGGCGGGGGGCCTCTACAATGAGCAGTTCTTC.

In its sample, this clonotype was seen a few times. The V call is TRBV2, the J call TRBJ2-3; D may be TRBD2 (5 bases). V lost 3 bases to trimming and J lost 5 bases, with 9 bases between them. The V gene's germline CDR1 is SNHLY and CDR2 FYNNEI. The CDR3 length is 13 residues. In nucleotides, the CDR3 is TGTGCCAGCAGTGACCTAGCTAGAGATACGCAGTATTTT. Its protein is CASSDLARDTQYF.